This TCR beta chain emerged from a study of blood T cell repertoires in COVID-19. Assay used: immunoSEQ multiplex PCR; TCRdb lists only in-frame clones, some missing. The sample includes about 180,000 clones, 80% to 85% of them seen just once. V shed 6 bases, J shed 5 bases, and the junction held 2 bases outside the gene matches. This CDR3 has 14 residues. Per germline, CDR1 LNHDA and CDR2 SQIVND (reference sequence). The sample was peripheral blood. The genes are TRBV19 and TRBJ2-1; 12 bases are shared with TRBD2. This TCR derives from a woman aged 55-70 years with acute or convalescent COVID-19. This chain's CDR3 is CASSRLAGDNEQFF. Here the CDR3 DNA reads TGTGCCAGTAGCCGACTAGCGGGAGACAATGAGCAGTTCTTC.